Below are 26 T cell receptor beta chains sequenced from a single sample in a study of T cell repertoires in cytomegalovirus infection. These receptors have no known antigen. MiXCR, applied by TCRdb to the reads, yields one record per CDR3 protein. The data show approximately 300,000 distinct CDR3 sequences, with 25% seen just once and 13% held by the top ten. The sample in question was cultured PBMCs, obtained from culture after CMV antigen stimulation. Receptors were obtained from a human donor in good health (CMV status not recorded). Some clones in this sample may be carry-over from other donors' samples.

A few counts support this clonotype. V is TRBV4-1 and J is TRBJ2-1, with TRBD2 matching 12 bases. Germline V lookup: CDR1 MGHRA, CDR2 YSYEKL. J gave up 0 bases and V 0 bases, and 6 bases lay outside the gene matches. This CDR3 contains 19 residues. CDR3 residues: CASSQDRLAGGPSYNEQFF. DNA for the CDR3: TGCGCCAGCAGCCAAGACAGGCTAGCGGGAGGGCCCTCCTACAATGAGCAGTTCTTC.

This clonotype was recorded a few times. V and J are TRBV19 and TRBJ2-5, with a possible D match to TRBD2 (5 bases). The germline CDR1 and CDR2 sequences are LNHDA and SQIVND (reference sequence). The CDR3 covers 13 residues. V dropped 4 bases and J dropped 5 bases, with 11 bases sitting between them. CDR3 coding DNA: TGTGCCAGTAGTAATCATGGGAGTGAGACCCAGTACTTC. Translation: CASSNHGSETQYF.

As DNA, the CDR3 is TGTGCCAGCAGTTACTCGGCACAGGGCGAAGCTTTCTTT. Translated, it gives CASSYSAQGEAFF. The chain is built from TRBV6-6 and TRBJ1-1; a possible D gene is TRBD1 (6 bases). The ends were cut back, 0 bases at V and 8 bases at J, with 10 bases in the middle. There are 13 residues in the CDR3. The germline V gene has CDR1 MNHNY and CDR2 SVGAGI (reference sequence).

In its sample, this clonotype was seen once. The chain carries TRBV30 and TRBJ1-5; possibly TRBD1 for D (6 bases). The V gene's germline CDR1 is GTSNPN and CDR2 SVGIG (reference sequence). The CDR3 is made up of 13 amino acids. Trimming removed 1 base from V and 2 bases from J, with 6 bases in between. The chain's CDR3 is CAWSGQGNQPQHF. DNA of the CDR3: TGTGCCTGGAGTGGACAGGGCAATCAGCCCCAGCATTTT.

The rearrangement uses TRBV5-6 and TRBJ2-1; a possible D gene is TRBD2 (5 bases). The CDR3 sequence is 18 residues long. Between the trimmed V and J ends, which lost 5 bases and 2 bases, there was a span of 23 bases. Germline CDR1 is SGHDT and CDR2 is YYEEEE. The CDR3 spells CASRILDRSRAPYNEQFF. DNA of the CDR3: TGTGCCAGCAGAATACTAGATCGGTCCCGGGCCCCCTACAATGAGCAGTTCTTC. The full variable domain, its missing parts supplied by reference TRBV5-6 and TRBJ2-1, is DAGVTQSPTHLIKTRGQQVTLRCSPKSGHDTVSWYQQALGQGPQFIFQYYEEEERQRGNFPDRFSGHQFPNYSSELNVNALLLGDSALYLCASRILDRSRAPYNEQFFGPGTRLTVL.

The chain has TRBV7-9 and TRBJ1-2; unclear D gene. This CDR3 region has 11 residues. CDR1 is SEHNR and CDR2 is FQNEAQ in the germline V gene (reference sequence). Trimming took 4 bases from V and 9 from J, leaving 9 bases between them. The CDR3 coding sequence is TGTGCCAGCAGCTCGGACGAGAGCTACACCTTC. Protein product: CASSSDESYTF.

V usage is TRBV19 and J usage is TRBJ2-6, with 7 bases fitting TRBD1. Germline CDR1 and CDR2: LNHDA and SQIVND (reference sequence). Trimming at V came to 3 bases and at J to 3 bases, leaving 14 bases not matched to a gene. The CDR3 runs 19 residues. In DNA, the CDR3 is TGTGCCAGTAGTATTACTGCCGGGACAGTCGTAGGTGGGGCCAACGTCCTGACTTTC. This gives the protein CASSITAGTVVGGANVLTF.

This chain uses TRBV12-3 or TRBV12-4 with TRBJ1-5; D call uncertain. V was clipped by 5 bases and J by 3 bases, with 14 bases between them. The CDR3 runs 15 residues. The CDR3 is CASSRPGRFNQPQHF. The DNA for the CDR3 is TGTGCCAGCAGTCGCCCCGGGCGGTTCAATCAGCCCCAGCATTTT.

CDR3 protein: CASSPSVGSYNEQFF. Here the CDR3 DNA reads TGTGCCAGCAGCCCGTCGGTGGGCTCCTACAATGAGCAGTTCTTC. The chain employs TRBV7-3 and TRBJ2-1; D is ambiguous. The germline V and J ends were trimmed by 5 bases and 0 bases, with 11 bases remaining between them. CDR3 length: 15 amino acids. Germline values: CDR1 SGHTA, CDR2 FQGTGA.

The table lists this clonotype with many counts. The chain recombines TRBV6-2 or TRBV6-3 with TRBJ2-4; a weak D match, TRBD2 (7 bases). The CDR3 is 14 amino acids. Germline CDR1 reads MNHEY; CDR2 reads SVGEGT. With 8 bases removed from V and 6 bases from J, the gap between germline ends came to 17 bases. This chain's CDR3 is CASRGDKGGNIQYF. Written as DNA, the CDR3 is TGTGCCAGCCGGGGGGACAAAGGGGGAAACATTCAGTACTTC.

The table lists this clonotype with many counts. The gene calls are TRBV7-9 and TRBJ2-5; tentatively, D is TRBD2 (5 bases). Germline lookup yields CDR1 SEHNR and CDR2 FQNEAQ (reference sequence). Trimming took 2 bases from V and 3 from J, leaving 7 bases between them. The CDR3 is 13 amino acids. CDR3 nucleotides: TGTGCCAGCAGCTTATGGGGAGAAGAGACCCAGTACTTC. It is translated as CASSLWGEETQYF.

This clonotype was counted a few times. The J gene is TRBJ2-1, the V gene TRBV12-5; 11 nucleotides align to TRBD2. The germline gives CDR1 LGHNT, CDR2 FRNRAP. V lost 3 bases, J lost 3 bases, and 4 bases stayed unmatched. This CDR3 spans 16 amino acids. Here the CDR3 DNA reads TGTGCTAGTGGTTTCGGGGGGACTAGCGGCTACAATGAGCAGTTCTTC. This encodes CASGFGGTSGYNEQFF.

In this sample, this clonotype turned up many times. The genes are TRBV29-1 and TRBJ2-3; 13 bases fit TRBD2. The CDR3 loop spans 18 amino acids. The V gene end was trimmed by 2 bases and the J gene end by 0 bases; junction bases not matched to a gene: 8. Germline CDR1 and CDR2: SQVTM and ANQGSEA. This chain's CDR3 is CSVEPLAGGIFSTDTQYF. DNA of the CDR3: TGCAGCGTTGAACCACTAGCGGGAGGGATCTTTAGCACAGATACGCAGTATTTT.

This clonotype was found many times. The rearrangement uses TRBV7-2 and TRBJ2-7, with D perhaps matching TRBD1 or TRBD2 (5 bases each). Trimming removed 0 bases from V and 2 bases from J, with 11 bases in between. The CDR3 is 15 amino acids. Per germline, CDR1 SGHTA and CDR2 FQGNSA. The CDR3 DNA follows: TGTGCCAGCAGCTTAGCTGGGACGGATACCTACGAGCAGTACTTC. Residues: CASSLAGTDTYEQYF. Filled out from reference TRBV7-2 and TRBJ2-7, the complete variable domain reads GAGVSQSPSNKVTEKGKDVELRCDPISGHTALYWYRQSLGQGLEFLIYFQGNSAPDKSGLPSDRFSAERTGGSVSTLTIQRTQQEDSAVYLCASSLAGTDTYEQYFGPGTRLTVT.

The V call is TRBV20-1, the J call TRBJ2-7, with D tentatively TRBD1 (6 bases). Trimming took off 3 bases at V and 6 bases at J, with 18 bases between the two ends. CDR3 length: 14 residues. CDR1 is DFQATT and CDR2 is SNEGSKA in the germline V gene (reference sequence). In DNA, the CDR3 is TGCAGTGCTAGCACAGGTTGGCTGGGGGCCGAGCAGTACTTC. Translating it yields CSASTGWLGAEQYF.

This clonotype has a handful of counts. The chain employs TRBV11-2 and TRBJ2-7; perhaps TRBD2 as D (6 bases). CDR3 length: 14 amino acids. V was shortened by 1 base and J by 3 bases, with 10 bases between the two germline ends. In germline, CDR1 is SGHAT, CDR2 FQNNGV. The CDR3 region is CASSLGPAGYEQYF. The DNA of the CDR3 is TGTGCCAGCAGCTTAGGGCCAGCGGGCTACGAGCAGTACTTC. Complete variable domain (other parts from reference TRBV11-2 and TRBJ2-7): EAGVAQSPRYKIIEKRQSVAFWCNPISGHATLYWYQQILGQGPKLLIQFQNNGVVDDSQLPKDRFSAERLKGVDSTLKIQPAKLEDSAVYLCASSLGPAGYEQYFGPGTRLTVT.

This sequence joins TRBV2 and TRBJ1-5; 12 bases are a match to TRBD1. The CDR3 runs to 16 residues. Germline CDR1 reads SNHLY; CDR2 reads FYNNEI. V was pared by 3 bases and J by 6 bases, with 6 bases of the junction left unmatched. This CDR3 is CASSDPGQGAFQPQHF. The CDR3 DNA is TGTGCCAGCAGTGACCCGGGACAGGGGGCATTTCAGCCCCAGCATTTT.

A few counts support this clonotype. The rearrangement joins TRBV24-1 to TRBJ1-2, with a possible D match to TRBD1 (5 bases). Per germline, CDR1 KGHDR and CDR2 SFDVKD. The length of the CDR3 is 15 residues. V was trimmed by 3 bases and J by 3 bases, leaving 13 bases between them. As DNA, the CDR3 is TGTGCCACCAGTGATGATACAGGTCAGGACTATGGCTACACCTTC. It yields the protein CATSDDTGQDYGYTF.

This clonotype was counted a few times. J is TRBJ1-1 and V is TRBV6-2 or TRBV6-3; 7 bases line up with TRBD1. The V gene's germline CDR1 is MNHEY and CDR2 SVGEGT. The CDR3 length is 13 residues. V shed 7 bases, J shed 1 base, and the junction held 3 bases outside the gene matches. The CDR3 DNA is TGTGCCAGCAACAGGGGCGGGAACACTGAAGCTTTCTTT. Encoded protein: CASNRGGNTEAFF.

This clonotype was recorded a few times. The chain employs TRBV24-1 and TRBJ1-6; tentative D call: TRBD1 (5 bases). CDR1 KGHDR and CDR2 SFDVKD come from the germline V gene. The CDR3 extends over 17 amino acids. Trimming took 3 bases from V and 4 from J, leaving 15 bases between them. CDR3 residues: CATSDAPGKSYNSPLHF. In DNA, the CDR3 is TGTGCCACCAGTGATGCCCCAGGGAAGTCGTATAATTCACCCCTCCACTTT.

This chain joins TRBV6-2 or TRBV6-3 and TRBJ2-2; tentative D call: TRBD2 (6 bases). Germline V gene data show CDR1 as MNHEY and CDR2 as SVGEGT. The CDR3 sequence is 15 residues long. The V gene lost 5 bases and the J gene lost 0 bases, with 10 bases spanning the gap. The CDR3, as DNA: TGTGCCAGCAGTGCCGGGAGACCGAACACCGGGGAGCTGTTTTTT. Translation gives CASSAGRPNTGELFF.

This clonotype was counted many times. The chain uses TRBV29-1 and TRBJ1-2, with no clear D. Germline values: CDR1 SQVTM, CDR2 ANQGSEA. V was cut by 1 base and J by 1 base, with 13 bases left in between. The CDR3 runs to 15 residues. CDR3 nucleotides: TGCAGCGTTGAAGGACTTGTCGATCATAACTATGGCTACACCTTC. This codes for CSVEGLVDHNYGYTF.

This clonotype occurred many times. The V call is TRBV11-3, the J call TRBJ2-5; 7 bases line up with TRBD1. CDR1 and CDR2 (germline): SGHNT, YENEEA. The J segment lost 5 bases and the V segment lost 1 base, leaving 7 bases of the junction unmatched. This CDR3 contains 15 residues. CDR3 DNA sequence: TGTGCCAGCAGCTTAGTAGCCGGGACAGCGGAGACCCAGTACTTC. Translated, it gives CASSLVAGTAETQYF.

The chain uses TRBV20-1 and TRBJ2-3; TRBD2 matches at 10 bases. The germline gives CDR1 DFQATT, CDR2 SNEGSKA (reference sequence). There are 15 residues in the CDR3. V gave up 1 base and J gave up 3 bases; unmatched junction bases: 4. The CDR3 spells CSARAGTSATDTQYF. The CDR3 DNA follows: TGCAGTGCTAGAGCGGGGACTAGCGCTACAGATACGCAGTATTTT.

This clonotype occurred a few times. J is TRBJ1-1 and V is TRBV12-3 or TRBV12-4, with a tentative D call TRBD1 (6 bases). V gave up 6 bases and J gave up 12 bases, with 14 bases separating them. The CDR3 has 11 amino acids. The CDR3 DNA reads as TGTGCCAGCAGCCCTAGACAGGCAACTTTCTTT. Translating gives CASSPRQATFF.

The chain carries TRBV6-5 and TRBJ2-5; D is perhaps TRBD1 (5 bases). The length of the CDR3 is 13 residues. V was pared by 6 bases and J by 4 bases, with 12 bases between. Germline CDR1 MNHEY, CDR2 SVGAGI. CDR3 residues: CASSSGFAETQYF. The CDR3 DNA is TGTGCCAGCAGCTCAGGGTTCGCAGAGACCCAGTACTTC.